This T cell receptor (beta chain) originates from a study of T cells in Graves' hyperthyroidism and ophthalmopathy. Whole-study findings and limits: Ophthalmopathy got predicted by the model a median about 6.7 months before its onset.

From RNA transcripts, TCR beta CDR3 regions were amplified. An initial round of RT-PCR targeting the TCR CDR3 relied on the HTBI primer set. A single record per CDR3 protein comes from TCRdb applying MiXCR to the multiplex PCR reads. Of 450,000 to 700,000 distinct CDR3 sequences listed, just over 45% were seen once; the top ten hold roughly 19%. This clonotype was found many times. No antigen is known for it. The CDR3 is made up of 15 amino acids. Trimming took off 10 bases at V and 4 bases at J, with 22 bases between the two ends. Germline assignment: CDR1 LNHDA and CDR2 SQIVND (reference sequence). The specimen was peripheral blood or thyroid tissue (not recorded which). This TCR derives from an adult woman with Graves' disease, either hyperthyroidism or ophthalmopathy (not recorded which). The J gene is TRBJ1-1, the V gene TRBV19, with D possibly matching TRBD1 (5 bases). CDR3 loop: CATLPRGPWGTEAFF. In nucleotides, the CDR3 is TGTGCCACACTACCACGGGGACCTTGGGGCACTGAAGCTTTCTTT.